The entry that follows covers one TCR beta chain sequence. Its antigen is as yet unknown. The data were taken from a study of graft-versus-host responses after intestinal transplantation. Overall study context: As for transplant type, recipients had multivisceral, liver-intestinal, or isolated intestinal grafts. All recipients got anti-thymocyte globulin induction, then tacrolimus and steroids for roughly 3 years. Study-wide findings and caveats: Graft-donor T cell macrochimerism coincided with high graft-versus-host to host-versus-graft clonal ratios in allografts. The recipient marrow held GvH clones, and some of them showed up first in ileum or blood.

Only in-frame clones appear in the TCRdb table, and some are missing; sequencing was by immunoSEQ multiplex PCR. The sample yields roughly 29,000 clones, approximately 93% seen once. CDR3 length: 17 amino acids. The ends were cut back, 3 bases at V and 0 bases at J, with 15 bases in the middle. The germline CDR1 and CDR2 sequences are SGHDN and FVKESK. Sequenced here: PBMCs, sampled roughly 68 days after intestinal transplant. V usage is TRBV14 and J usage is TRBJ2-1; D may be TRBD2 (6 bases). The TCR sequence derives from a human patient who received an intestinal transplant, so some T cells may come from the graft donor. The CDR3 nucleotides are TGTGCCAGCAGCCAGGGATTGGGACTGAGCTCCTACAATGAGCAGTTCTTC. It translates to CASSQGLGLSSYNEQFF.